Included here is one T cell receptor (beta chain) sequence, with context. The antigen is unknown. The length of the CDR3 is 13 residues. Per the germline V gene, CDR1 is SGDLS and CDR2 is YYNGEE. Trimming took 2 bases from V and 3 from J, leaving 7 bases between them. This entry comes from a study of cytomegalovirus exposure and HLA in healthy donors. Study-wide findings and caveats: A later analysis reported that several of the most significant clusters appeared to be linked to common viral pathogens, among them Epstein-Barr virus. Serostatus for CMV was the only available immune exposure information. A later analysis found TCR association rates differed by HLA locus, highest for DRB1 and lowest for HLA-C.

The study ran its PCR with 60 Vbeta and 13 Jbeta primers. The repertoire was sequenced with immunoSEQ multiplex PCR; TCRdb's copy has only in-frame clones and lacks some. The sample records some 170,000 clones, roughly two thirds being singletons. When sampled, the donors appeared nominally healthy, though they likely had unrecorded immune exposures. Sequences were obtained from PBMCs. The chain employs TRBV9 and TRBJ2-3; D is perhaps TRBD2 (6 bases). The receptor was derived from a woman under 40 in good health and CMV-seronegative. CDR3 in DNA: TGTGCCAGCAGCGTGGGGACTACAGATACGCAGTATTTT. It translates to CASSVGTTDTQYF.